This TCR beta chain emerged from a study of cytomegalovirus exposure and HLA in healthy donors. The overall study: The early release's HLA-typed donors yielded tens of millions of unique TCRs.

Findings of the study overall: Versus the approximately 720-donor mean, an Asian-associated ancestry cluster reportedly showed fewer N-insertions in a later analysis. HLA allele associations emerged for roughly 16,000 TCR beta sequences in a later analysis, at 0.05 false discovery rate.

About this clone: Its matching antigen is unknown.

The V end was cut by 2 bases, the J end by 8 bases, with 10 bases between. The germline V gene encodes CDR1 LNHDA and CDR2 SQIVND (reference sequence). The CDR3 is 13 residues long. It was with 60 Vbeta and 13 Jbeta primers that the PCR ran. Here immunoSEQ multiplex PCR was the method, and the copy in TCRdb shows in-frame clones only, minus some. This table holds about 190,000 clones, about 87% found once. The sequence was collected from a man under 40 in good health and CMV-seronegative. The sample was PBMCs. The chain employs TRBV19 and TRBJ2-1; possible D gene TRBD1, 5 bases. In DNA form, the CDR3 reads TGTGCCAGTAGTATATTAGCCAGGGATGAGCAGTTCTTC. This gives the protein CASSILARDEQFF.